These 12 T cell receptor beta chains came from one sample sequenced in a study of blood T cell repertoires in COVID-19. TCRdb's copy holds only in-frame clones and misses some; the assay was immunoSEQ multiplex PCR. The sample records 130,000 to 150,000 clones, approximately 85% being singletons. Sample: peripheral blood. These receptors were taken from a woman aged 55-70 years with COVID-19, enrolled during active disease.

This chain joins TRBV29-1 and TRBJ2-7; TRBD1 matches at 7 bases. CDR3 size: 14 residues. Germline trimming cut 3 bases from V and 3 bases from J; bases unmatched to any gene: 8. Germline V CDR1 and CDR2: SQVTM, ANQGSEA. This CDR3 is CSVDKESGGYEQYF. CDR3 nucleotides: TGCAGCGTTGATAAGGAGTCAGGGGGCTACGAGCAGTACTTC.

This rearrangement joins TRBV20-1 to TRBJ1-1; D not resolved. Trimming removed 6 bases from V and 1 base from J, with 6 bases in between. The V gene's germline CDR1 is DFQATT and CDR2 SNEGSKA (reference sequence). The CDR3 length is 11 residues. In nucleotides, the CDR3 is TGCAGTGCCACTGAGAACACTGAAGCTTTCTTT. It yields the protein CSATENTEAFF.

This clone was recorded only once. The chain recombines TRBV19 with TRBJ2-3, with 9 bases lining up with TRBD1. With V trimmed by 5 bases and J by 5 bases, 11 bases remained unmatched. CDR1 and CDR2 from the germline V gene are LNHDA and SQIVND (reference sequence). This CDR3 comprises 16 residues. DNA of the CDR3: TGTGCCAGTAGTCCCCGGGGGGACAGGGATGGAGATACGCAGTATTTT. Protein product: CASSPRGDRDGDTQYF.

The chain employs TRBV13 and TRBJ1-1, with D possibly being TRBD1 (5 bases). This CDR3 region has 14 residues. Trimming shortened V by 1 base and J by 1 base, and 7 bases separated the two germline ends. Germline CDR1 PRHDT, CDR2 FYEKMQ (reference sequence). The CDR3 reads CASSLAGRNTEAFF. CDR3 in DNA: TGTGCCAGCAGCTTAGCAGGGCGGAACACTGAAGCTTTCTTT.

The chain has TRBV28 and TRBJ2-1; 7 nucleotides match TRBD1. V shed 6 bases, J shed 15 bases, and the junction held 8 bases outside the gene matches. Germline assignment: CDR1 MDHEN and CDR2 SYDVKM. The CDR3 has 11 amino acids. DNA for the CDR3: TGTGCCAGCAGCCAAGACAGGGTCCGGTTCTTC. It translates to CASSQDRVRFF.

The J gene is TRBJ1-1, the V gene TRBV4-1, with TRBD1 matching over 9 bases. The CDR3 extends over 17 amino acids. Germline trimming cut 7 bases from V and 4 bases from J; bases unmatched to any gene: 16. CDR1 is MGHRA, CDR2 YSYEKL, per germline. The chain's CDR3 is CASTKTPGQGMATEAFF. The CDR3 DNA follows: TGCGCCAGCACCAAAACCCCCGGACAGGGGATGGCCACTGAAGCTTTCTTT.

The chain couples TRBV19 to TRBJ1-1; 10 positions match TRBD1. J lost 5 bases, V lost 4 bases, and 4 bases had no gene match. Germline CDR1 LNHDA, CDR2 SQIVND (reference sequence). This CDR3 comprises 14 residues. The CDR3 DNA reads TGTGCCAGTAGTACGACAGGGGGCTGGACTGAAGCTTTCTTT. This sequence encodes CASSTTGGWTEAFF.

The gene calls are TRBV9 and TRBJ2-3; perhaps TRBD1 as D (6 bases). V dropped 1 base and J dropped 4 bases, with 13 bases sitting between them. CDR1 and CDR2 from the germline V gene are SGDLS and YYNGEE. CDR3 length: 15 residues. The CDR3 DNA follows: TGTGCCAGCAGCGTATTTGGGGGCGAGGCAGATACGCAGTATTTT. As protein: CASSVFGGEADTQYF.

The chain is built from TRBV5-1 and TRBJ1-1; perhaps TRBD1 as D (5 bases). CDR3 size: 13 residues. Trimming cost V 3 bases and J 5 bases, with 11 bases left between them. Germline V lookup: CDR1 SGHRS, CDR2 YFSETQ. This CDR3 reads CASSWRGGTEAFF. For the CDR3, the DNA is TGCGCCAGCAGCTGGCGGGGCGGAACTGAAGCTTTCTTT.

Many counts were recorded for this clone. The genes are TRBV27 and TRBJ2-3; 12 bases align to TRBD2. CDR1 MNHEY and CDR2 SMNVEV come from the germline V gene (reference sequence). The CDR3 spans 16 residues. The V gene end was trimmed by 5 bases and the J gene end by 5 bases; junction bases not matched to a gene: 8. CDR3 bases: TGTGCCAGCAGTCCGCCGACTAGCGGGGGAAAAGATACGCAGTATTTT. Amino acid sequence: CASSPPTSGGKDTQYF.

This clone showed up just a few times. The chain recombines TRBV27 with TRBJ1-1; tentative D call: TRBD1 (5 bases). V shed 2 bases and J shed 1 base, with 8 bases lying between them. CDR1 is MNHEY, CDR2 SMNVEV, per germline (reference sequence). The CDR3 length is 14 residues. The DNA of the CDR3 is TGTGCCAGCAGTTTAGTAGGGGAGAACACTGAAGCTTTCTTT. It specifies CASSLVGENTEAFF.

This clone was counted a few times. The chain carries TRBV29-1 and TRBJ2-3, with 7 positions matching TRBD2. This CDR3 contains 17 residues. CDR1 SQVTM and CDR2 ANQGSEA come from the germline V gene. Trimming cost V 3 bases and J 4 bases; bases outside gene matches: 16. CDR3 in DNA: TGCAGCGTTGAGCGGCTCCGGGAAAGCGGGGTGGCAGATACGCAGTATTTT. It is translated as CSVERLRESGVADTQYF.